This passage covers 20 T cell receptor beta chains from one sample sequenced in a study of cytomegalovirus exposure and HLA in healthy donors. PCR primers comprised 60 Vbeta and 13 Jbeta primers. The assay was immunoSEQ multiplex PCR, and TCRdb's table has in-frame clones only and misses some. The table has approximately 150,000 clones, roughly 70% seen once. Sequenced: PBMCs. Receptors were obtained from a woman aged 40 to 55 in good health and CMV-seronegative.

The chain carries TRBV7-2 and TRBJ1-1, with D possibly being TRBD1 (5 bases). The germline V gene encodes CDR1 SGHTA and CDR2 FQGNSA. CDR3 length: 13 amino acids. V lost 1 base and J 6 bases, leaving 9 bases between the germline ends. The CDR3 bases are TGTGCCAGCAGCTTAGAAAGGGGTCCTGAAGCTTTCTTT. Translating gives CASSLERGPEAFF.

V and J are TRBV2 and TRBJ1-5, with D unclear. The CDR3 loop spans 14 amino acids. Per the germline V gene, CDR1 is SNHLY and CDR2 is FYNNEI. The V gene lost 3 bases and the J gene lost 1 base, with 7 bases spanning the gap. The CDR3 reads CASSDSQSNQPQHF. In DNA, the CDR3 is TGTGCCAGCAGTGACAGTCAGAGCAATCAGCCCCAGCATTTT.

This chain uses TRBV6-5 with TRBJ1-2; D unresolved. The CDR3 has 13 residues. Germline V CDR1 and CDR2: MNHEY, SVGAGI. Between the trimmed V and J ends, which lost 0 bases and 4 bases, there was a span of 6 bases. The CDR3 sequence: CASSYSEGYGYTF. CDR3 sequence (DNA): TGTGCCAGCAGTTACTCGGAGGGCTATGGCTACACCTTC.

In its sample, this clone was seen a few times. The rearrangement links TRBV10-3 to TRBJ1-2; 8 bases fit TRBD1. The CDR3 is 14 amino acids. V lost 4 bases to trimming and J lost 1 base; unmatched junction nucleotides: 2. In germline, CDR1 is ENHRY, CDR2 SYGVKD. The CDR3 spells CAISAQGGNYGYTF. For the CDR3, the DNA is TGTGCCATCAGTGCACAGGGGGGTAACTATGGCTACACCTTC.

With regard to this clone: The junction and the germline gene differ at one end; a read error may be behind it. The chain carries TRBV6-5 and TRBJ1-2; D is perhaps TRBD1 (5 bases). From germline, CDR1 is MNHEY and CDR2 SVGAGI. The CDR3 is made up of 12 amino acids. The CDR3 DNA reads TGTGCCAGCAGGGGGGGACTCCGGGATCTAAGCTTC. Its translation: CASRGGLRDLSF.

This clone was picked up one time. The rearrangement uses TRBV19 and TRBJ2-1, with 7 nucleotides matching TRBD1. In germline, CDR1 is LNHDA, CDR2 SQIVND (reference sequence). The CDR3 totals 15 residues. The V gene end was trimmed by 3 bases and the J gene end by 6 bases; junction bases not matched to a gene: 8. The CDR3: CASSILDRTLNEQFF. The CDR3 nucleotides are TGTGCCAGTAGTATCTTGGACAGGACCCTCAATGAGCAGTTCTTC. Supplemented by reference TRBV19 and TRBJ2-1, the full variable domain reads DGGITQSPKYLFRKEGQNVTLSCEQNLNHDAMYWYRQDPGQGLRLIYYSQIVNDFQKGDIAEGYSVSREKKESFPLTVTSAQKNPTAFYLCASSILDRTLNEQFFGPGTRLTVL.

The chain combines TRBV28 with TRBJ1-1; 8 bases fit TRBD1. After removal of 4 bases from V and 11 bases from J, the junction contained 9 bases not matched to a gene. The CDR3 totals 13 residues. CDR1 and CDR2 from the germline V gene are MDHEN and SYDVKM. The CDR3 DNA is TGTGCCAGCAGTTCCCGACAGGGGATCTGGGCTTTCTTT. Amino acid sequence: CASSSRQGIWAFF. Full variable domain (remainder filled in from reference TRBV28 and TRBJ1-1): DVKVTQSSRYLVKRTGEKVFLECVQDMDHENMFWYRQDPGLGLRLIYFSYDVKMKEKGDIPEGYSVSREKKERFSLILESASTNQTSMYLCASSSRQGIWAFFGQGTRLTVV.

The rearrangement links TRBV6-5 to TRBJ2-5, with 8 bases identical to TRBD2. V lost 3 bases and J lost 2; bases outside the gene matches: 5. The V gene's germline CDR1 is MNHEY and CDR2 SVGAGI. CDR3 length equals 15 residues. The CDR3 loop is CASSYNSGGQETQYF. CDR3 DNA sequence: TGTGCCAGCAGTTATAACAGCGGGGGACAAGAGACCCAGTACTTC.

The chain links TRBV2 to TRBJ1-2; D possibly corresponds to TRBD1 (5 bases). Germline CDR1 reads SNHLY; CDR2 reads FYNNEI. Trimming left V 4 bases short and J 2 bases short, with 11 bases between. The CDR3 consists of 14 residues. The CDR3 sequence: CASSGSGGNYGYTF. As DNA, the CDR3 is TGTGCCAGCAGTGGCAGCGGGGGGAACTATGGCTACACCTTC.

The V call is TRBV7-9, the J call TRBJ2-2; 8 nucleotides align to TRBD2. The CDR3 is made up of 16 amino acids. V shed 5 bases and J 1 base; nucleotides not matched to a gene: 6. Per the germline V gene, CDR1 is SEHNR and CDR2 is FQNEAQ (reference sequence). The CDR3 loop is CASSPWAGGNTGELFF. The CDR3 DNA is TGTGCCAGCAGCCCTTGGGCGGGAGGGAACACCGGGGAGCTGTTTTTT.

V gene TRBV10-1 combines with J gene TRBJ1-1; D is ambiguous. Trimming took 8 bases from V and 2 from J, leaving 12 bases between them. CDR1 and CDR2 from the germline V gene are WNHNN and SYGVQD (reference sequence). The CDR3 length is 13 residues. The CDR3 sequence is CASQDGVNTEAFF. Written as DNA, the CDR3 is TGCGCCAGCCAGGATGGCGTAAACACTGAAGCTTTCTTT.

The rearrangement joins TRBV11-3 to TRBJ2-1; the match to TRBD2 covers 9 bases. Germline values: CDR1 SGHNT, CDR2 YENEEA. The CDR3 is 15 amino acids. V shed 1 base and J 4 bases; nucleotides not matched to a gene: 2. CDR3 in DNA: TGTGCCAGCAGCTTAGGCGGGGGGGCTTACAATGAGCAGTTCTTC. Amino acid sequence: CASSLGGGAYNEQFF. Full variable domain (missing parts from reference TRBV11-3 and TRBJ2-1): EAGVVQSPRYKIIEKKQPVAFWCNPISGHNTLYWYLQNLGQGPELLIRYENEEAVDDSQLPKDRFSAERLKGVDSTLKIQPAELGDSAVYLCASSLGGGAYNEQFFGPGTRLTVL.

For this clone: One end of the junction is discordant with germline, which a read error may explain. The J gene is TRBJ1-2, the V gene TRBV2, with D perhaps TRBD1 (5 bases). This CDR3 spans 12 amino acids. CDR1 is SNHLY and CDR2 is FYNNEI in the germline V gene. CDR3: CASSVAGYGYPF. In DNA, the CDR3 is TGTGCCAGCAGTGTGGCAGGGTATGGCTACCCCTTC.

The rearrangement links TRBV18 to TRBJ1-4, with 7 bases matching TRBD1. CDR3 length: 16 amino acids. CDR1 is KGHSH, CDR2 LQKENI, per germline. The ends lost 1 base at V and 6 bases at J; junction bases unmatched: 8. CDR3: CASSPQGARDYEKLFF. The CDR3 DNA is TGTGCCAGCTCACCACAGGGGGCGCGGGATTATGAAAAACTGTTTTTT.

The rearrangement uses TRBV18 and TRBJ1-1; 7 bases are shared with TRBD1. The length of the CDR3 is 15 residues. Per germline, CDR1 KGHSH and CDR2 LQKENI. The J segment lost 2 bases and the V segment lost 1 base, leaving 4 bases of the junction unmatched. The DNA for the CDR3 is TGTGCCAGCTCACCACAGGGACAGATTAACACTGAAGCTTTCTTT. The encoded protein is CASSPQGQINTEAFF.

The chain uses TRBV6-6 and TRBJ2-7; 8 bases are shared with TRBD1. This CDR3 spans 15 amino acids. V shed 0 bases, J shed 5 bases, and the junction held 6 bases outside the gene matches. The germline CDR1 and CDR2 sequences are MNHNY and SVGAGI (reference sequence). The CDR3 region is CASSYSGQGRDEQYF. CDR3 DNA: TGTGCCAGCAGTTACTCCGGACAGGGTCGAGACGAGCAGTACTTC.

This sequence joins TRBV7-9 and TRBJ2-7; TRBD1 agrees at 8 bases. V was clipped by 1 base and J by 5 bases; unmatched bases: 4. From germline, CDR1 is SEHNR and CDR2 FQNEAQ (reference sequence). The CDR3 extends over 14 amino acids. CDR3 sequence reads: CASSLGTGRHEQYF. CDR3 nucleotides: TGTGCCAGCAGCTTAGGGACAGGGCGCCACGAGCAGTACTTC.

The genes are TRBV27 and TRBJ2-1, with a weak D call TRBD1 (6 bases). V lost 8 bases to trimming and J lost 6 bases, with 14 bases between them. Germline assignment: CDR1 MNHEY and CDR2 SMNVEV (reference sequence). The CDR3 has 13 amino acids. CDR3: CASCYRVGNEQFF. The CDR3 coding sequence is TGTGCCAGCTGTTACAGGGTGGGCAATGAGCAGTTCTTC.

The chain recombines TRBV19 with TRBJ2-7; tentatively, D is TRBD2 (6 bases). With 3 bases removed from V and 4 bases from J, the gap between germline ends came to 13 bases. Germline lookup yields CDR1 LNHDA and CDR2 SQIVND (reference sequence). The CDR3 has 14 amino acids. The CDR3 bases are TGTGCCAGTAGTATGCACCGGGAGAATTACGAGCAGTACTTC. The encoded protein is CASSMHRENYEQYF.

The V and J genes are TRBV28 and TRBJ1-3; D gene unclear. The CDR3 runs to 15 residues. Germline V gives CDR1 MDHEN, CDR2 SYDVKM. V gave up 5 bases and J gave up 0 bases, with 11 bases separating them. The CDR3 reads CASSLLGLSGNTIYF. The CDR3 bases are TGTGCCAGCAGTCTCCTTGGGCTCTCTGGAAACACCATATATTTT.